The rows below give T cell receptor beta chains drawn from one sample of a study of early T cells in non-severe SARS-CoV-2 infection. One entry per CDR3 protein results from TCRdb running MiXCR on the 5' RACE reads. Of some 66,000 distinct CDR3 sequences detected, around 12% appear once; the ten largest clones hold 4% to 4.5%. Material for sequencing was whole blood. These receptors were taken from an adult who was a healthcare worker with PCR-confirmed SARS-CoV-2 infection or an uninfected control (not recorded which). Both conserved end residues are part of each CDR3. A D gene is named only where the DNA matches it firmly. The size field is filled for only some rows; it gives once, few, many or a size class.

V gene,J gene,D gene,clone size,CDR3 protein,CDR3 DNA
TRBV27,TRBJ2-7,TRBD2,few,CASSLVGGSAEQYF,TGTGCCAGCAGTTTAGTCGGGGGGAGTGCCGAGCAGTACTTC
TRBV7-9,TRBJ2-7,-,-,CASSSAGWVYEQYF,TGTGCCAGCAGCTCAGCCGGTTGGGTCTACGAGCAGTACTTC
TRBV11-2,TRBJ2-7,TRBD1,few,CASSLGPWTGSSYEQYF,TGTGCCAGCAGCTTAGGACCTTGGACAGGTAGCTCCTACGAGCAGTACTTC
TRBV6-1,TRBJ2-7,-,few,CASSDTPRGFSYEQYF,TGTGCCAGCAGTGACACCCCCCGGGGGTTCTCCTACGAGCAGTACTTC
TRBV7-6,TRBJ2-7,TRBD1,many,CASSMTGIYEQYF,TGTGCCAGCAGCATGACAGGGATCTACGAGCAGTACTTC
TRBV24-1,TRBJ2-1,TRBD2,few,CATSDQTSGRFGAEQFF,TGTGCCACCAGTGACCAGACTAGCGGGAGATTTGGCGCTGAGCAGTTCTTC
TRBV7-2,TRBJ2-1,TRBD1,few,CASSLVGPGGTDEQFF,TGTGCCAGCAGCTTAGTGGGGCCAGGGGGTACCGATGAGCAGTTCTTC
TRBV5-1,TRBJ2-1,-,many,CASSWGASYYNEQFF,TGCGCCAGCAGCTGGGGGGCGAGCTACTACAATGAGCAGTTCTTC
TRBV2,TRBJ2-2,-,few,CASSEGVQGAGELFF,TGTGCCAGCAGTGAAGGGGTACAGGGAGCCGGGGAGCTGTTTTTT
TRBV30,TRBJ1-6,-,-,CAWNPMGGSPLHF,TGTGCCTGGAACCCGATGGGAGGGTCACCCCTCCACTTT
TRBV18,TRBJ2-3,TRBD2,-,CASSPSGPRGTDTQYF,TGTGCCAGCTCACCTAGCGGGCCGAGAGGCACAGATACGCAGTATTTT
TRBV20-1,TRBJ1-1,-,many,CSASPQGNTRSTEAFF,TGCAGTGCTAGCCCTCAGGGTAACACCCGGAGCACTGAAGCTTTCTTT
TRBV29-1,TRBJ2-3,-,few,CSVDHPGTDTQYF,TGCAGCGTTGACCATCCGGGCACAGATACGCAGTATTTT
TRBV7-6,TRBJ2-3,-,many,CASSLGLRTTDTQYF,TGTGCCAGCAGCTTAGGTTTACGGACCACAGATACGCAGTATTTT
TRBV12-3/TRBV12-4,TRBJ2-3,-,many,CASSLRTTLDTQYF,TGTGCCAGCAGTTTGAGGACTACCTTAGATACGCAGTATTTT
TRBV20-1,TRBJ2-5,-,few,CSARAMGQRQETQYF,TGCAGTGCTAGAGCCATGGGACAACGGCAAGAGACCCAGTACTTC
TRBV6-1,TRBJ2-7,TRBD1,many,CASSGLTGKLSEQYF,TGTGCCAGCAGTGGTCTGACAGGGAAGCTGAGCGAGCAGTACTTC
TRBV6-4,TRBJ2-1,TRBD1,many,CASSPQGGSSYNEQFF,TGTGCCAGCAGTCCACAGGGGGGAAGCTCCTACAATGAGCAGTTCTTC
TRBV10-3,TRBJ2-7,-,few,CAISDEDSGREQYF,TGTGCCATCAGTGATGAGGATTCTGGTCGGGAGCAGTACTTC
TRBV5-1,TRBJ2-7,-,many,CASSPDGGPGEQYF,TGCGCCAGCAGCCCTGACGGGGGGCCGGGCGAGCAGTACTTC
TRBV18,TRBJ2-7,-,few,CASSPDRQASYEQYF,TGTGCCAGCTCACCAGACCGGCAGGCCTCCTACGAGCAGTACTTC
TRBV6-6,TRBJ1-5,-,many,CASSGMNQPQHF,TGTGCCAGCAGCGGAATGAATCAGCCCCAGCATTTT
TRBV24-1,TRBJ2-1,-,many,CATSDSGTRLYNEQFF,TGTGCCACCAGTGATTCCGGGACCCGGCTCTACAATGAGCAGTTCTTC
TRBV4-1,TRBJ2-2,-,-,CASSQQTVSGELFF,TGCGCCAGCAGCCAGCAGACAGTCTCCGGGGAGCTGTTTTTT
TRBV10-2,TRBJ2-2,-,many,CASRKQGKDTGELFF,TGCGCCAGCAGGAAACAGGGAAAGGACACCGGGGAGCTGTTTTTT
TRBV5-1,TRBJ2-5,-,many,CASSLGFLRGEETQYF,TGCGCCAGCAGCTTGGGTTTCTTGCGGGGAGAAGAGACCCAGTACTTC
TRBV18,TRBJ1-2,-,many,CASSLGIYGYTF,TGTGCCAGCTCACTGGGAATCTATGGCTACACCTTC
TRBV18,TRBJ1-1,-,-,CASSPPGTSNTEAFF,TGTGCCAGCTCACCTCCGGGCACCTCGAACACTGAAGCTTTCTTT
TRBV7-2,TRBJ1-6,-,-,CASSLEGPRNSPLHF,TGTGCCAGCAGCTTAGAAGGACCCAGGAATTCACCCCTCCACTTT
TRBV5-4,TRBJ1-1,TRBD1,-,CASSYEGTGRTEAFF,TGTGCCAGCAGCTATGAGGGGACAGGGAGAACTGAAGCTTTCTTT
TRBV5-1,TRBJ2-3,TRBD1,many,CASSPRDRGSDTQYF,TGCGCCAGCAGCCCCCGGGACAGGGGGTCAGATACGCAGTATTTT